This TCR beta chain comes out of a study of OX40 agonist ivuxolimab in advanced cancers. The V and J ends lost 4 bases and 5 bases respectively, with 12 bases between them. CDR3 size: 13 residues. Germline V gene lookup returns CDR1 SGHRS and CDR2 YFSETQ. The assay was immunoSEQ multiplex PCR, and TCRdb's table has in-frame clones only and misses some. The sample has some 77,000 clones, about 86% seen once. This receptor was taken from an adult with an advanced solid tumor such as melanoma, head and neck, liver or kidney cancer. This chain links TRBV5-1 with TRBJ2-5; D is unclear. Sequences were derived from CD4+ or CD8+ T cells sorted from blood, sampled in a trial of the OX40 agonist ivuxolimab. The CDR3 spells CASSPASLETQYF. For the CDR3, the DNA is TGCGCCAGCAGCCCCGCGAGTTTGGAGACCCAGTACTTC.